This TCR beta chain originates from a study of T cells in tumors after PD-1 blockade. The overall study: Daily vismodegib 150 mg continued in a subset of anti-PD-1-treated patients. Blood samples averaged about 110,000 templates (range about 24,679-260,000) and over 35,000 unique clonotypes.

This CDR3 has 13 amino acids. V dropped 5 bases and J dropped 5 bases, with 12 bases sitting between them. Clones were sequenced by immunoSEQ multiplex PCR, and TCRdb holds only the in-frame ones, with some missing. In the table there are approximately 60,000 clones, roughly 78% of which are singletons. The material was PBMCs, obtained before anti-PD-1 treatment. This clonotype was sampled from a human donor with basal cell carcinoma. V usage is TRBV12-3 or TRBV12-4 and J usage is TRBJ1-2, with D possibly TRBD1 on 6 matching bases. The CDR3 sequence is CASSLQGRYGYTF. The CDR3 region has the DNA TGTGCCAGCAGTCTACAGGGTCGTTATGGCTACACCTTC.